These T cell receptor beta chains were read from a single sample in a study of CD8 T cells in ankylosing spondylitis. A single record per CDR3 protein comes from TCRdb applying MiXCR to the 5' RACE reads. Of about 360,000 distinct CDR3 sequences in the sample, approximately 20% were seen once. The sequencing input was blood, either unsorted or a sorted T cell fraction (not recorded which). These receptors came from a male donor with ankylosing spondylitis or in good health (not recorded which). The CDR3 runs from the conserved cysteine through the conserved F or W. A D gene is named only where the DNA matches it firmly. A clone size is listed for some rows: how often the clone was seen (once, few, many), or a class if it is expanded.

>few|TRBJ2-5|TRBV20-1|TRBD2
TGCAGTGCTAGAGATCTCGGGGGGGGAAACCCGCAAGAGACCCAGTACTTC
CSARDLGGGNPQETQYF
>few|TRBJ2-3|TRBV27|NA
TGTGCCAGCAGCGAACTGAGGGGGTTCGGTTCAGATACGCAGTATTTT
CASSELRGFGSDTQYF
>few|TRBJ2-1|TRBV7-9|NA
TGTGCCAGCGCCGGGATTCTGAAGTACAATGAGCAGTTCTTC
CASAGILKYNEQFF
>few|TRBJ2-1|TRBV5-5|NA
TGTGCCAGCAGCTTTGAAGGGTTCGGTAGCTCCTACAATGAGCAGTTCTTC
CASSFEGFGSSYNEQFF
>NA|TRBJ2-1|TRBV29-1|TRBD2
TGCAGCGTTGGTATTCGGGGGAGGGGCAATGAGCAGTTCTTC
CSVGIRGRGNEQFF
>few|TRBJ2-3|TRBV7-2|NA
TGTGCCAGCAGCTTAGGGTTGGGACTTGCTACGCAGTATTTT
CASSLGLGLATQYF
>NA|TRBJ2-2|TRBV20-1|NA
TGCAGTGCGATCAGAAGGACCGGGGAGCTGTTTTTT
CSAIRRTGELFF
>NA|TRBJ2-1|TRBV5-1|NA
TGCGCCAGCAGCTTGTATGGGGACATAGCGGAGTTTTACAATGAGCAGTTCTTC
CASSLYGDIAEFYNEQFF
>NA|TRBJ2-5|TRBV11-2|TRBD2
TGTGCCAGCAGCTTAGATAGGACTAGCGGGGGGCTTAACCAAGAGACCCAGTACTTC
CASSLDRTSGGLNQETQYF
>few|TRBJ2-7|TRBV10-3|TRBD1
TGTGCCATCAGATTCCCGGGACAGGGGGCCAACGAGCAGTACTTC
CAIRFPGQGANEQYF
>many|TRBJ2-5|TRBV12-3/TRBV12-4|TRBD2
TGTGCCAGCAGTTTGACTAGCGGCCAAGAGACCCAGTACTTC
CASSLTSGQETQYF
>NA|TRBJ2-4|TRBV20-1|NA
TGCAGTGCTAGAGATGCACCGAAAATAGCCAAAAACATTCAGTACTTC
CSARDAPKIAKNIQYF
>few|TRBJ1-2|TRBV7-8|TRBD1
TGTGCCAGCAGCTATACAGGGGGTCCCGGTGGCTACACCTTC
CASSYTGGPGGYTF
>NA|TRBJ2-6|TRBV3-1|TRBD2
TGTGCCAGCAGCCAAGATCTGGCAGCGGGGGGACTGGTTGGGGCCAACGTCCTGACTTTC
CASSQDLAAGGLVGANVLTF
>few|TRBJ2-5|TRBV20-1|NA
TGCAGGCCCCCCCTGCTGGTCGGGGAGTACCAAGAGACCCAGTACTTC
CRPPLLVGEYQETQYF
>few|TRBJ1-6|TRBV9|NA
TGTGCCAGCAGCGTGGCCGGGACCGATAATTCACCCCTCCACTTT
CASSVAGTDNSPLHF
>NA|TRBJ2-3|TRBV24-1|NA
TGTGCCACCAGTGGAGGGGCCCGCACAGATACGCAGTATTTT
CATSGGARTDTQYF
>once|TRBJ2-5|TRBV28|NA
TGTGCCAGCAGTTTAACGCGGGCAGTACAAGAGACCCAGTACTTC
CASSLTRAVQETQYF
>few|TRBJ2-2|TRBV30|NA
TGTGCCTGGAGTGAAGCGTCCTTGAACACCGGGGAGCTGTTTTTT
CAWSEASLNTGELFF
>NA|TRBJ1-2|TRBV29-1|NA
TGCAGCGTTGTAGGGGAGGGGGGGCTCGAAGATGGCTACACCTTC
CSVVGEGGLEDGYTF
>NA|TRBJ2-4|TRBV28|TRBD1
TGTGCCAGCAGTTCCGGGACAGGGGGAGTTCACGCCAAAAACATTCAGTACTTC
CASSSGTGGVHAKNIQYF
>NA|TRBJ1-2|TRBV28|NA
TGTGCCTCCCGGGTTAACTATGGCTACACCTTC
CASRVNYGYTF
>NA|TRBJ2-5|TRBV12-3/TRBV12-4|TRBD1
TGTGCCAGCAGCTCACAGGGGCGCGAGACCCAGTACTTC
CASSSQGRETQYF
>once|TRBJ2-3|TRBV11-2|NA
TGTGCCAGCAGCTTAGAGGGGGCTGTCGCAGATACGCAGTATTTT
CASSLEGAVADTQYF
>NA|TRBJ2-3|TRBV5-1|TRBD2
TGCGCCAGCAGCCTGCTCGGGGGGGGCCTTACAGATACGCAGTATTTT
CASSLLGGGLTDTQYF
>NA|TRBJ2-5|TRBV5-1|TRBD2
TGCGCCAGCAGCGTAGGACTAGCGGGGGCGGAGACCCAGTACTTC
CASSVGLAGAETQYF
>NA|TRBJ2-3|TRBV6-5|NA
TGTGCCACCTTCAGCACAGATACGCAGTATTTT
CATFSTDTQYF
>NA|TRBJ2-5|TRBV14|TRBD1
TGTGCCAGCAGCACCCACAGGGGTATGGAGACCCAGTACTTC
CASSTHRGMETQYF
>few|TRBJ2-5|TRBV12-3/TRBV12-4|TRBD2
TGTGCCAGCAGCTTACTAGCGGAAGAGACCCAGTACTTC
CASSLLAEETQYF
>few|TRBJ2-1|TRBV9|NA
TGTGCCAGCAGCTCACCGGGCAATGAGCAGTTCTTC
CASSSPGNEQFF
>few|TRBJ2-7|TRBV2|NA
TGTGCCAGCAGTGACTCAGGGAGAGGTAGTTACGAGCAGTACTTC
CASSDSGRGSYEQYF
>NA|TRBJ2-1|TRBV29-1|NA
TGCAGCGTCCAGGGCCACGCGGGGAATGAGCAGTTCTTC
CSVQGHAGNEQFF
>few|TRBJ2-3|TRBV4-1|NA
TGCGCCAGCAGCCAATCCCCGGGCGAGTTGGATACGCAGTATTTT
CASSQSPGELDTQYF
>NA|TRBJ2-7|TRBV29-1|TRBD1
TGCAGCGTCCGGACAGGCGTGGGGTACGAGCAGTACTTC
CSVRTGVGYEQYF
>many|TRBJ1-1|TRBV10-1|TRBD1
TGCGCCAGCAGTGACGGGACAGGTGAAGCTTTCTTT
CASSDGTGEAFF
>few|TRBJ2-7|TRBV10-3|NA
TGTGCCACCTTAGGGGACTCCTACGAGCAGTACTTC
CATLGDSYEQYF
>NA|TRBJ2-2|TRBV12-3/TRBV12-4|NA
TGTGCCAGCAGTTTAGCGCGGAACACCGGGGAGCTGTTTTTT
CASSLARNTGELFF
>few|TRBJ2-1|TRBV29-1|NA
TGCAGCGTTGCGCCACGGGGGGCTCGGTACAATGAGCAGTTCTTC
CSVAPRGARYNEQFF
>NA|TRBJ2-1|TRBV28|TRBD2
TGTGCCAGCAGTTTCTCCAGCGGGGGCTCACTTAGGGAGCAGTTCTTC
CASSFSSGGSLREQFF
>few|TRBJ2-7|TRBV27|NA
TGTGCCAGCAGCAACGAGACGGGCCGAACTGGGTACTTC
CASSNETGRTGYF
>NA|TRBJ1-2|TRBV29-1|TRBD1
TGCAGCGCTCGAGGACAGGGCCCCGGAGGCTACACCTTC
CSARGQGPGGYTF
>NA|TRBJ2-5|TRBV6-1|NA
TGTGCCAGCAGCCCCGACGGAAAGTACCAAGAGACCCAGTACTTC
CASSPDGKYQETQYF
>many|TRBJ2-3|TRBV12-3/TRBV12-4|NA
TGTGCCAGCAGTTTTGTGGGGGGAGCCGCAGATACGCAGTATTTT
CASSFVGGAADTQYF
>NA|TRBJ2-1|TRBV20-1|NA
TGCAGTGCGGGGGACCGCTACAATGAGCAGTTCTTC
CSAGDRYNEQFF